The 22 T cell receptor beta chains below were found in one sample sequenced in a study of T cells in Graves' hyperthyroidism and ophthalmopathy. Template material for amplifying TCR beta CDR3 regions consisted of RNA transcripts. HTBI primers were used for first-round RT-PCR of the TCR CDR3. TCRdb analysed the multiplex PCR reads with MiXCR anew, one entry per CDR3 protein. Of 500,000 to 800,000 distinct CDR3 sequences listed, roughly 45% were seen once; the top ten hold less than 9.5%. The specimen was peripheral blood or thyroid tissue (not recorded which). Receptors originate from an adult man with Graves' disease, either hyperthyroidism or ophthalmopathy (not recorded which).

This clonotype was observed a handful of times. CDR3 amino acids: CSVEDLNSEKLFF. The CDR3 bases are TGCAGCGTTGAAGATCTGAACAGCGAAAAACTGTTTTTT. The chain employs TRBV29-1 and TRBJ1-4, with no clear D. Trimming cost V 0 bases and J 8 bases, with 10 bases left between them. There are 13 residues in the CDR3. The germline V gene has CDR1 SQVTM and CDR2 ANQGSEA.

The chain uses TRBV20-1 and TRBJ2-5; D is possibly TRBD2 (6 bases). In germline, CDR1 is DFQATT, CDR2 SNEGSKA (reference sequence). V lost 0 bases and J 2 bases, leaving 13 bases between the germline ends. The length of the CDR3 is 15 residues. The CDR3 region is CSARDSGRAQETQYF. The CDR3 nucleotides read TGCAGTGCTAGAGATAGCGGCAGGGCGCAAGAGACCCAGTACTTC.

This rearrangement joins TRBV5-8 to TRBJ1-5; a possible D gene is TRBD1 (6 bases). The CDR3 has 14 residues. Looked up from germline, CDR1 is SGHTS and CDR2 is YDEGEE. Trimming cost V 3 bases and J 4 bases, with 11 bases left between them. Here the CDR3 reads CASSYNQGNQPQHF. In DNA, the CDR3 is TGTGCCAGCAGCTACAACCAGGGGAATCAGCCCCAGCATTTT.

Notes on this clonotype: Germline and junction disagree at one end, which may indicate a read error. The rearrangement uses TRBV7-9 and TRBJ2-7; D might be TRBD1 (5 bases). Germline V CDR1 and CDR2: SEHNR, FQNEAQ (reference sequence). CDR3 length: 13 residues. CDR3 residues: CASSSKGPGEQYF. The CDR3 DNA reads as TGTGCTAGCAGCTCAAAGGGGCCCGGCGAGCAGTACTTC.

This clonotype has ten or more counts. The J gene is TRBJ1-1, the V gene TRBV7-8; D is ambiguous. This CDR3 region has 13 residues. Trimming took off 2 bases at V and 8 bases at J, with 12 bases between the two ends. Per germline, CDR1 SGHVS and CDR2 FQNEAQ. The CDR3 protein is CASSLPLGVEAFF. The CDR3 DNA reads TGTGCCAGCAGCTTACCTCTCGGGGTAGAAGCTTTCTTT. The full variable domain, in which reference TRBV7-8 and TRBJ1-1 provide the parts outside the CDR3, is GAGVSQSPRYKVAKRGQDVALRCDPISGHVSLFWYQQALGQGPEFLTYFQNEAQLDKSGLPSDRFFAERPEGSVSTLKIQRTQQEDSAVYLCASSLPLGVEAFFGQGTRLTVV.

Concerning this clonotype: The junction departs from the called germline gene at one end, perhaps through a read error. The J gene is TRBJ1-6, the V gene TRBV2; no reliable D call. The CDR3 consists of 13 residues. Germline values: CDR1 SNHLY, CDR2 FYNNEI. CDR3 sequence reads: CASSLFGDPPLHF. The CDR3 DNA reads as TGTGCCAGCAGTTTATTCGGGGATCCACCCCTCCATTTT. Using reference TRBV2 and TRBJ1-6 for the parts outside the CDR3, the full variable domain is EPEVTQTPSHQVTQMGQEVILRCVPISNHLYFYWYRQILGQKVEFLVSFYNNEISEKSEIFDDQFSVERPDGSNFTLKIRSTKLEDSAMYFCASSLFGDPPLHFGNGTRLTVT.

V is TRBV7-3 and J is TRBJ2-7; D gene ambiguous. Trimming stripped 0 bases from V and 7 bases from J, with 10 bases between. Germline CDR1 is SGHTA and CDR2 is FQGTGA. This CDR3 has 13 amino acids. The CDR3 is CASSLTRNNEQYF. The DNA of the CDR3 is TGTGCCAGCAGCTTAACACGGAACAATGAGCAGTACTTC.

As for this clonotype: Given a much more abundant clone one base away, this may be a read error. The J gene is TRBJ1-6, the V gene TRBV29-1, with D possibly being TRBD1 (6 bases). Germline CDR1 SQVTM, CDR2 ANQGSEA. The CDR3 is made up of 15 amino acids. The CDR3 here is CSVADSSSSNSPLHF. The CDR3 coding sequence is TGCAGCGTTGCGGACAGTAGCTCCTCTAATTCACCCCTCCACTTT.

This clonotype was picked up many times. The V call is TRBV29-1, the J call TRBJ2-7; D gene ambiguous. There are 12 residues in the CDR3. CDR1 and CDR2 from the germline V gene are SQVTM and ANQGSEA. The V and J ends lost 8 bases and 5 bases respectively, with 16 bases between them. CDR3 sequence reads: CSINSGSDEQYF. The CDR3 DNA is TGCAGCATAAACTCAGGTTCCGACGAGCAGTACTTC.

V and J are TRBV19 and TRBJ1-5; possible D gene TRBD1, 6 bases. CDR1 is LNHDA and CDR2 is SQIVND in the germline V gene (reference sequence). Between the trimmed V and J ends, which lost 8 bases and 4 bases, there was a span of 15 bases. The CDR3 is 14 amino acids. CDR3 region: CASCEGQGNQPQHF. DNA of the CDR3: TGTGCCAGTTGTGAGGGGCAGGGGAATCAGCCCCAGCATTTT.

This clonotype has a handful of counts. V is TRBV24-1 and J is TRBJ2-3; D gene ambiguous. Germline assignment: CDR1 KGHDR and CDR2 SFDVKD. V was pared by 0 bases and J by 4 bases, with 1 base between. The CDR3 loop spans 12 amino acids. The CDR3 region is CATSDLADTQYF. The DNA of the CDR3 is TGTGCCACCAGTGATTTGGCAGATACGCAGTATTTT.

This clonotype has ten or more counts. J is TRBJ1-1 and V is TRBV7-9; 8 bases are a match to TRBD1. The germline gives CDR1 SEHNR, CDR2 FQNEAQ (reference sequence). This CDR3 comprises 16 residues. With 4 bases clipped from V and 4 bases from J, the junction kept 11 bases outside the gene matches. This CDR3 reads CASSSRTGTRGTEAFF. DNA of the CDR3: TGTGCCAGCAGCTCTAGGACAGGGACCCGAGGCACTGAAGCTTTCTTT.

This clonotype appeared a few times. This chain connects TRBV24-1 to TRBJ1-5; D uncertain. The V gene lost 12 bases and the J gene lost 4 bases, with 12 bases spanning the gap. The germline gives CDR1 KGHDR, CDR2 SFDVKD. The CDR3 runs to 12 residues. In nucleotides, the CDR3 is TGTGCCGTTCAGGAGTGGAATCAGCCCCAGCATTTT. It translates to CAVQEWNQPQHF.

The chain couples TRBV20-1 to TRBJ1-3, with TRBD1 matching over 8 bases. V shed 6 bases, J shed 0 bases, and the junction held 7 bases outside the gene matches. Germline V gene sequence: CDR1 DFQATT, CDR2 SNEGSKA (reference sequence). This CDR3 region has 15 residues. Here the CDR3 reads CSATQGASSGNTIYF. CDR3 in DNA: TGCAGTGCGACCCAGGGGGCCTCCTCTGGAAACACCATATATTTT.

With respect to this clonotype: A much larger clone lies a single base off, so this may be a read error. The gene calls are TRBV2 and TRBJ1-2; no clear D. Trimming cost V 7 bases and J 6 bases, with 15 bases left between them. Germline CDR1 SNHLY, CDR2 FYNNEI. There are 13 residues in the CDR3. The chain's CDR3 is CASKGEYRDGYTF. The CDR3 DNA reads TGTGCCAGCAAAGGTGAGTACAGAGATGGCTACACCTTC.

Notes on this clonotype: A much larger clone sits a single nucleotide away, making a read error possible. V and J are TRBV7-8 and TRBJ2-7; 9 bases are shared with TRBD2. This CDR3 is built from 15 residues. Germline values: CDR1 SGHVS, CDR2 FQNEAQ. CDR3 loop: CASSWTSASSYEQCF. The DNA of the CDR3 is TGTGCCAGCAGCTGGACTAGCGCAAGCTCCTACGAGCAGTGCTTC.

The table lists this clonotype with many counts. The chain employs TRBV7-2 and TRBJ1-6; D is ambiguous. CDR1 and CDR2 (germline): SGHTA, FQGNSA. V was shortened by 2 bases and J by 7 bases, with 15 bases between the two germline ends. This CDR3 has 16 residues. CDR3 in amino acids: CASSLYSDLENSPLHF. In DNA form, the CDR3 reads TGTGCCAGCAGCTTATACAGCGACCTAGAAAATTCACCCCTCCACTTT.

This chain joins TRBV4-1 and TRBJ1-1; TRBD1 matches at 10 bases. The germline V gene encodes CDR1 MGHRA and CDR2 YSYEKL. Trimming at V came to 3 bases and at J to 2 bases, leaving 6 bases not matched to a gene. The CDR3 covers 16 residues. The CDR3 loop reads CASSQAGTGVNTEAFF. As DNA, the CDR3 is TGCGCCAGCAGCCAGGCCGGGACAGGGGTTAACACTGAAGCTTTCTTT.

V and J are TRBV7-6 and TRBJ2-5, with D possibly TRBD2 on 6 matching bases. The CDR3 loop spans 14 amino acids. The germline V and J ends were trimmed by 2 bases and 5 bases, with 12 bases remaining between them. The germline gives CDR1 SGHVS, CDR2 FNYEAQ. The CDR3 reads CASSLTLASETQYF. The CDR3 nucleotides are TGTGCCAGCAGCTTAACCCTAGCGTCGGAGACCCAGTACTTC.

The sample holds many counts of this clonotype. The genes are TRBV2 and TRBJ1-5, with 8 nucleotides matching TRBD1. Per germline, CDR1 SNHLY and CDR2 FYNNEI. The CDR3 loop spans 13 amino acids. V lost 6 bases to trimming and J lost 7 bases; unmatched junction nucleotides: 5. As DNA, the CDR3 is TGTGCCAGCAGCTGGACAGGGATCCAGCCCCAGCATTTT. Its protein is CASSWTGIQPQHF.

The CDR3 bases are TGTGCCAGCAGCTTAGATCGGACAGGGACAAACTATGGCTACACCTTC. This gives the protein CASSLDRTGTNYGYTF. The chain is built from TRBV7-8 and TRBJ1-2, with 8 bases matching TRBD1. Germline V gene data show CDR1 as SGHVS and CDR2 as FQNEAQ. The CDR3 runs 16 residues. Trimming took 1 base from V and 2 from J; bases not matched to a gene: 6.

This clonotype has just one count. The chain employs TRBV9 and TRBJ2-5; 12 positions agree with TRBD2. Trimming cost V 0 bases and J 5 bases; bases outside gene matches: 5. CDR1 is SGDLS, CDR2 YYNGEE, per germline. CDR3 length: 16 residues. The CDR3 region has the DNA TGTGCCAGCAGCGTAGGGACTAGCGGGAACGGGGAGACCCAGTACTTC. Its protein is CASSVGTSGNGETQYF.